The 10 T cell receptor beta chains below were found in one sample sequenced in a study of blood T cell repertoires in COVID-19. The method was immunoSEQ multiplex PCR; TCRdb's version includes in-frame clones alone and lacks a portion of them. The sample gives under 40,000 clones, about 80% of which show up once; about 15% is in the top ten. The specimen sequenced was peripheral blood. The receptor source for this set is a woman in her 70s with acute or convalescent COVID-19.

This clone occurred a few times. The genes are TRBV28 and TRBJ2-1, with TRBD2 matching over 10 bases. Losses at the gene ends were 6 bases for V and 4 bases for J; bases not matched to a gene: 9. CDR1 is MDHEN, CDR2 SYDVKM, per germline. The CDR3 length is 16 residues. The CDR3 nucleotides are TGTGCCAGCAGGTTTCGGGGACTAGCGAGATACAATGAGCAGTTCTTC. It translates to CASRFRGLARYNEQFF.

This chain links TRBV3-1 (or the pseudogene TRBV3-2) with TRBJ2-5; D is unresolved. CDR3 length: 12 amino acids. V was clipped by 0 bases and J by 6 bases, with 5 bases between them. The germline V gene has CDR1 LGHDT and CDR2 YNNKEL (reference sequence). The CDR3 here is CASSQDTKTQYF. The DNA of the CDR3 is TGTGCCAGCAGCCAAGATACAAAGACCCAGTACTTC.

This clone was observed once. The genes are TRBV29-1 and TRBJ1-1, with D unclear. Germline CDR1 reads SQVTM; CDR2 reads ANQGSEA. The ends were cut back, 6 bases at V and 1 base at J, with 3 bases in the middle. The CDR3 is 10 amino acids. For the CDR3, the DNA is TGCAGCGTCAAGAACACTGAAGCTTTCTTT. Amino acids: CSVKNTEAFF.

The CDR3 sequence is CASTKPVEEDTQYF. Here the CDR3 DNA reads TGTGCCAGCACTAAACCGGTAGAGGAAGATACGCAGTATTTT. The V call is TRBV6-6, the J call TRBJ2-3; D is unresolved. Between the trimmed V and J ends, which lost 7 bases and 5 bases, there was a span of 16 bases. Germline CDR1 and CDR2: MNHNY and SVGAGI (reference sequence). The CDR3 runs 14 residues.

The chain carries TRBV11-2 and TRBJ2-7, with D possibly being TRBD2 (6 bases). CDR3 length: 17 amino acids. Germline lookup yields CDR1 SGHAT and CDR2 FQNNGV. Trimming removed 1 base from V and 2 bases from J, with 18 bases in between. The CDR3 sequence is CASSLVQGTDKPYEQYF. CDR3 bases: TGTGCCAGCAGCTTAGTCCAAGGGACTGATAAACCCTACGAGCAGTACTTC.

This chain uses TRBV2 with TRBJ2-1; TRBD2 matches 12 bases. V was clipped by 4 bases and J by 8 bases; unmatched bases: 9. The CDR3 totals 16 residues. Germline V CDR1 and CDR2: SNHLY, FYNNEI. In nucleotides, the CDR3 is TGTGCCAGCAGTGGGCTGCTAGCGGGGGGGGAGGATGAGCAGTTCTTC. Its protein product is CASSGLLAGGEDEQFF.

The J gene is TRBJ1-5, the V gene TRBV18, with D unresolved. Germline V lookup: CDR1 KGHSH, CDR2 LQKENI. Trimming took off 4 bases at V and 7 bases at J, with 11 bases between the two ends. The CDR3 has 13 amino acids. CDR3 sequence (DNA): TGTGCCAGCTCACTCAACCCAGAACAGCCCCAGCATTTT. Its translation: CASSLNPEQPQHF.

This chain connects TRBV12-3 or TRBV12-4 to TRBJ1-1; no definite D call. The CDR3 loop spans 13 amino acids. V dropped 2 bases and J dropped 11 bases, with 15 bases sitting between them. The CDR3, as DNA: TGTGCCAGCAGTTTATGGAGGGCTCCTGGGGCTTTCTTT. It yields the protein CASSLWRAPGAFF.

This clone has just one count. The genes are TRBV5-4 and TRBJ2-7, with D perhaps matching TRBD2 (6 bases). The germline gives CDR1 SGHNT, CDR2 YYREEE (reference sequence). This CDR3 is 15 amino acids long. V was cut by 3 bases and J by 0 bases, with 13 bases left in between. The CDR3, as DNA: TGTGCCAGCAGCTCCGGGACTTTGAGCTCCTACGAGCAGTACTTC. Protein: CASSSGTLSSYEQYF.

The J gene is TRBJ2-1, the V gene TRBV7-2; D might be TRBD2 (6 bases). The CDR3 is 14 amino acids. V shed 2 bases and J shed 15 bases, with 20 bases lying between them. Germline V gene sequence: CDR1 SGHTA, CDR2 FQGNSA. CDR3 DNA: TGTGCCAGCAGCTTACATTCGGGACCGTTGGAGGGGTTCTTC. Translated, it gives CASSLHSGPLEGFF.